This T cell receptor (beta chain) was retrieved from a study of shared clonotypes between healthy human individuals. The wider study: Ranging from 18 to 49 in age, donors were two women and three men. There were three CD4 naive, three CD4 memory, two CD8 naive and one CD8 memory plates per donor.

Naive CD8 cells lacked CD45RO, underwent positive selection for CCR7 and left out terminally differentiated effector memory CD45RA+ cells. Adult Caucasians living in Nashville, Tennessee made up all of the donors. A few counts support this clone. This sample includes further DNA sequences coding for the same CDR3. The CDR3 is 15 residues long. V was pared by 0 bases and J by 2 bases, with 11 bases between. CDR1 and CDR2 (germline): MNHEY, SMNVEV (reference sequence). Sequencing was at deep level. Sequencing used immunoSEQ multiplex PCR; TCRdb keeps in-frame clones, though not all of them. This repertoire shows more than 2 million clones, 90% to 95% found once; its top ten account for around 1.8%.

This chain joins TRBV27 and TRBJ2-7, with D perhaps TRBD2 (7 bases). Sequenced sample: naive CD8+ T cells from PBMCs. This TCR came from a man between 18 and 35 years old in good health. Some clones in this sample may be carry-over from other donors' samples. The CDR3 DNA follows: TGTGCCAGCAGTTTATCTGGGGGGGCGGCCTACGAGCAGTACTTC. The encoded protein is CASSLSGGAAYEQYF.